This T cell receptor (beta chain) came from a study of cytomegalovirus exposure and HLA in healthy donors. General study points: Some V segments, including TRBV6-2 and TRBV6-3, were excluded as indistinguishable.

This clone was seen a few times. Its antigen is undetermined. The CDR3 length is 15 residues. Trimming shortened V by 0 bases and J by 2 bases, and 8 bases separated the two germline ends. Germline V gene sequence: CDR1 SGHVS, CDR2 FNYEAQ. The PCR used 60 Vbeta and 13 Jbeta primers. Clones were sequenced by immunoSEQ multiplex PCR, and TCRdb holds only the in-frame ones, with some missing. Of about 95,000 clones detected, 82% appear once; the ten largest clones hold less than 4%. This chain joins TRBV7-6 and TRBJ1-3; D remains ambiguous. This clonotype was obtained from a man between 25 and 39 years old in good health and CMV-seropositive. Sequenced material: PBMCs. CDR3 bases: TGTGCCAGCAGCTTAGCGGCGGAGGCTGGAAACACCATATATTTT. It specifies CASSLAAEAGNTIYF.